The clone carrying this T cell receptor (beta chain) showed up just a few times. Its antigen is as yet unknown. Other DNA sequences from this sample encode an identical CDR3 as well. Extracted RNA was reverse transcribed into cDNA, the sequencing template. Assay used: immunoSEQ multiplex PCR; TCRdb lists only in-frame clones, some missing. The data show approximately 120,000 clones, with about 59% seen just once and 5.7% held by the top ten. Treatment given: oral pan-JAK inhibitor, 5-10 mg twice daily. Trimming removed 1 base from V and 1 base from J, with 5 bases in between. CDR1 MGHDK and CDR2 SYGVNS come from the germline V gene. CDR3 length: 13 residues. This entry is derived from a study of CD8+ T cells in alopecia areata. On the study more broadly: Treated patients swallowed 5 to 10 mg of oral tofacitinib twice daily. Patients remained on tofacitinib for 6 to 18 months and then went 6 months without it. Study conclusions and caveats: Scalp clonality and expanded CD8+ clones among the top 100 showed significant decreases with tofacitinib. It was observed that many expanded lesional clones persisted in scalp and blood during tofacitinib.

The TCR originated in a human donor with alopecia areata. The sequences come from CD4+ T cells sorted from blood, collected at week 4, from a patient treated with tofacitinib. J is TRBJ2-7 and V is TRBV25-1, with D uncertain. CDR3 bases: TGTGCCAGCAGTGAATCTGGGTCCTACGAGCAGTACTTC. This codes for CASSESGSYEQYF.